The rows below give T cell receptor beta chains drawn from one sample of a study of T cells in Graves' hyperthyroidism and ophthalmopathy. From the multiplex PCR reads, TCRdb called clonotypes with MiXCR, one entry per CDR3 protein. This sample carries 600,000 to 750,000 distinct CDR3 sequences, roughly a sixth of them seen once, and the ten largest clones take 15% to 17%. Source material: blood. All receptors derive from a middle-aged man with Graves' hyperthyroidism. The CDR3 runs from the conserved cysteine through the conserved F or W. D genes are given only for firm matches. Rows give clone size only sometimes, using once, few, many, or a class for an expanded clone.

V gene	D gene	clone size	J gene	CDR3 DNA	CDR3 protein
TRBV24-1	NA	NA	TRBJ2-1	TGTGCCACCAGTGATTTGACTCATGAGCAGTTCTTC	CATSDLTHEQFF
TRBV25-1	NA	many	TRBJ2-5	TGTGCCAGCAGTGAACGTAAGGGGGGGCTAGAGACCCAGTACTTC	CASSERKGGLETQYF
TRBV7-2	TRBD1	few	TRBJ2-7	TGTGCCAGCAGCTTGGCCGTCGGGACAGGGAGATGGCAGTCCTACGAGCAGTACTTC	CASSLAVGTGRWQSYEQYF
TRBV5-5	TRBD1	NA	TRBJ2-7	TGTGCCAGCAGCTTGGCCGGGGGACAGGGGGATCCCTACGAGCAGTACTTC	CASSLAGGQGDPYEQYF
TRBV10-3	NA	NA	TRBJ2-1	TGTGCCCTGGGGAAGGGGGGGAGTAGGCATGAGCAGTTCTTC	CALGKGGSRHEQFF
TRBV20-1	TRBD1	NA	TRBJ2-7	TGCAGTGGGGCAGGGGGCACCCACGAGCAGTACTTC	CSGAGGTHEQYF
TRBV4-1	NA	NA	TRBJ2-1	TGCGCCAGCATGGCCTTCTACAATGAGCAGTTCTTC	CASMAFYNEQFF
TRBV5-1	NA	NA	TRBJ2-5	TGCGCCAGCAGCTTTGACGGTCAGGGAATGCAGACCCAGTACTTC	CASSFDGQGMQTQYF
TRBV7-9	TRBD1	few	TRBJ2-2	TGTGCCAGCAACCGAGGGACAGGGGCGAACACCGGGGAGCTGTTTTTT	CASNRGTGANTGELFF
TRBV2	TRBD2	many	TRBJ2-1	TGTGCCAGCAGTGCGAGCGGGAGCGCGGGCAATGAGCAGTTCTTC	CASSASGSAGNEQFF
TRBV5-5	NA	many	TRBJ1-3	TGTGCCAGCAGCTTGGATAACTCTGGAAACACCATATATTTT	CASSLDNSGNTIYF